The 22 T cell receptor beta chains below come from one sample, sequenced in a study of blood T cell repertoires in COVID-19. Clones were read by immunoSEQ multiplex PCR, and TCRdb kept only the in-frame ones, dropping some. The sample lists about 76,000 clones, about 88% occurring once. Sequenced: peripheral blood. Every receptor here comes from a man aged 45-60 years with acute or convalescent COVID-19.

V gene TRBV19 combines with J gene TRBJ1-4, with 7 bases matching TRBD1. Germline-derived CDR1 and CDR2 are LNHDA and SQIVND (reference sequence). J lost 7 bases, V lost 6 bases, and 8 bases had no gene match. CDR3 length equals 14 residues. CDR3 nucleotides: TGTGCCAGTAGCATACAGGGGTTCGGTGAAAAACTGTTTTTT. The encoded protein is CASSIQGFGEKLFF.

The chain couples TRBV9 to TRBJ1-5, with 8 bases aligning to TRBD1. The CDR3 length is 14 residues. Germline V gene data show CDR1 as SGDLS and CDR2 as YYNGEE. V lost 3 bases and J lost 5; bases outside the gene matches: 4. CDR3 amino acids: CASSATGGDQPQHF. In DNA form, the CDR3 reads TGTGCCAGCAGCGCAACAGGGGGAGATCAGCCCCAGCATTTT.

The CDR3 DNA reads TGTGCCAGCAGCTCTAGCTCCTCCGGGGAGCTGTTTTTT. Its protein product is CASSSSSSGELFF. This rearrangement joins TRBV3-1 (or the pseudogene TRBV3-2) to TRBJ2-2; possibly TRBD2 for D (5 bases). This CDR3 region has 13 residues. CDR1 and CDR2 from the germline V gene are LGHDT and YNNKEL (reference sequence). V was shortened by 5 bases and J by 6 bases, with 10 bases between the two germline ends.

This chain uses TRBV2 with TRBJ2-3; TRBD2 matches at 7 bases. The germline gives CDR1 SNHLY, CDR2 FYNNEI. J gave up 3 bases and V 7 bases, and 7 bases lay outside the gene matches. The CDR3 has 14 residues. CDR3 DNA sequence: TGTGCCAGCAAACGGGACTACCGGACAGATACGCAGTATTTT. Translated: CASKRDYRTDTQYF.

This rearrangement joins TRBV6-6 to TRBJ1-2; maybe TRBD1 (5 bases). CDR3 size: 13 residues. CDR1 is MNHNY and CDR2 is SVGAGI in the germline V gene (reference sequence). With 7 bases removed from V and 3 bases from J, the gap between germline ends came to 12 bases. The CDR3 region has the DNA TGTGCCAGCAACATCAGGGTGGACTATGGCTACACCTTC. Residues: CASNIRVDYGYTF.

The V gene is TRBV28, the J gene TRBJ1-5; a possible D gene is TRBD1 (6 bases). Deletions cut 2 bases from V and 3 bases from J, with 14 bases between. The CDR3 sequence is 16 residues long. Germline lookup yields CDR1 MDHEN and CDR2 SYDVKM. Here the CDR3 DNA reads TGTGCCAGCAGTTTAGAGGCCGGGACACACAATCAGCCCCAGCATTTT. Protein sequence: CASSLEAGTHNQPQHF.

The V and J genes are TRBV7-9 and TRBJ2-1; 12 nucleotides align to TRBD2. Per germline, CDR1 SEHNR and CDR2 FQNEAQ (reference sequence). The CDR3 is made up of 18 amino acids. With V trimmed by 5 bases and J by 7 bases, 15 bases remained unmatched. The CDR3 DNA is TGTGCCAGCAGCCCGAAGGGCCTAGCGGGAGGGCCGGGTAATGAGCAGTTCTTC. It encodes CASSPKGLAGGPGNEQFF.

The chain combines TRBV12-5 with TRBJ2-7; D uncertain. This CDR3 spans 15 amino acids. V gave up 4 bases and J gave up 0 bases, with 13 bases separating them. Germline V lookup: CDR1 LGHNT, CDR2 FRNRAP. CDR3 in DNA: TGTGCTAGTGGTTCTCCCGTACAGTTCTCCTACGAGCAGTACGTC. Translated: CASGSPVQFSYEQYV.

The CDR3 nucleotides are TGTGCCAGCATATCGGACAGGGCCGCTCAGCAGTACTTC. Protein: CASISDRAAQQYF. J is TRBJ2-7 and V is TRBV18; TRBD1 matches at 8 bases. Germline CDR1 is KGHSH and CDR2 is LQKENI. The CDR3 spans 13 residues. V gave up 8 bases and J gave up 8 bases; unmatched junction bases: 11.

The chain combines TRBV18 with TRBJ2-2; the D gene is possibly TRBD2 (6 bases). In germline, CDR1 is KGHSH, CDR2 LQKENI. V was cut by 0 bases and J by 3 bases, with 11 bases left in between. The CDR3 has 16 amino acids. The CDR3 region is CASSPPGGRDTGELFF. Written as DNA, the CDR3 is TGTGCCAGCTCACCACCGGGGGGTAGAGACACCGGGGAGCTGTTTTTT. The full variable domain, with the rest looked up from reference TRBV18 and TRBJ2-2, is NAGVMQNPRHLVRRRGQEARLRCSPMKGHSHVYWYRQLPEEGLKFMVYLQKENIIDESGMPKERFSAEFPKEGPSILRIQQVVRGDSAAYFCASSPPGGRDTGELFFGEGSRLTVL.

This clone is a singleton in its sample. This sample also contains other DNA sequences that code for the same CDR3. This rearrangement joins TRBV7-9 to TRBJ2-1; a possible D gene is TRBD1 (6 bases). The V end was cut by 2 bases, the J end by 6 bases, with 8 bases between. The length of the CDR3 is 13 residues. Germline-derived CDR1 and CDR2 are SEHNR and FQNEAQ (reference sequence). CDR3 nucleotide sequence: TGTGCCAGCAGCTTACAGGGGAGCAATGAGCAGTTCTTC. This sequence encodes CASSLQGSNEQFF. Together with reference TRBV7-9 and TRBJ2-1, the CDR3 gives the full variable domain: DTGVSQNPRHKITKRGQNVTFRCDPISEHNRLYWYRQTLGQGPEFLTYFQNEAQLEKSRLLSDRFSAERPKGSFSTLEIQRTEQGDSAMYLCASSLQGSNEQFFGPGTRLTVL.

The rearrangement uses TRBV27 and TRBJ2-5, with TRBD1 matching over 8 bases. The CDR3 totals 15 residues. Germline V gene lookup returns CDR1 MNHEY and CDR2 SMNVEV (reference sequence). V was pared by 5 bases and J by 1 base, with 6 bases of the junction left unmatched. The chain's CDR3 is CASSANRGFQETQYF. DNA of the CDR3: TGTGCCAGCAGTGCGAACAGGGGGTTCCAAGAGACCCAGTACTTC.

The V call is TRBV6-5, the J call TRBJ1-6; D unresolved. The CDR3 runs to 15 residues. Germline CDR1 MNHEY, CDR2 SVGAGI. V lost 5 bases, J lost 2 bases, and 10 bases lay in between. Written as DNA, the CDR3 is TGTGCCAGCAGTCCGGTCAATACCTATAATTCACCCCTCCACTTT. Protein: CASSPVNTYNSPLHF.

This chain links TRBV27 with TRBJ1-2; 8 bases align to TRBD1. CDR1 MNHEY and CDR2 SMNVEV come from the germline V gene (reference sequence). There are 13 residues in the CDR3. V was clipped by 4 bases and J by 8 bases; unmatched bases: 6. The DNA for the CDR3 is TGTGCCAGCAGTTCGACAGGGGTTGGCGGCTACACCTTC. As protein: CASSSTGVGGYTF.

This chain connects TRBV7-2 to TRBJ2-7; 8 positions match TRBD2. The CDR3 has 15 amino acids. Per germline, CDR1 SGHTA and CDR2 FQGNSA. Losses at the gene ends were 5 bases for V and 3 bases for J; bases not matched to a gene: 9. CDR3 residues: CASSLETSGRYEQYF. CDR3 nucleotides: TGTGCCAGCAGCCTAGAAACTAGCGGCCGCTACGAGCAGTACTTC.

V is TRBV13 and J is TRBJ2-1; weak D call: TRBD2 (5 bases). CDR1 is PRHDT and CDR2 is FYEKMQ in the germline V gene (reference sequence). Between the trimmed V and J ends, which lost 2 bases and 6 bases, there was a span of 14 bases. The CDR3 covers 15 residues. As DNA, the CDR3 is TGTGCCAGCAGCTTAACGGGGTCTTTAGGCAATGAGCAGTTCTTC. Its translation is CASSLTGSLGNEQFF.

This chain uses TRBV9 with TRBJ2-3; 7 nucleotides agree with TRBD1. CDR3 length: 15 amino acids. The junction had 7 bases not matched to a gene; V was cut back by 4 bases and J by 2 bases. Germline V gene lookup returns CDR1 SGDLS and CDR2 YYNGEE. For the CDR3, the DNA is TGTGCCAGCAGCATCCGACAGGGTTTCACAGATACGCAGTATTTT. This codes for CASSIRQGFTDTQYF.

The rearrangement uses TRBV7-2 and TRBJ1-1; D is ambiguous. The germline V and J ends were trimmed by 5 bases and 0 bases, with 13 bases remaining between them. The CDR3 length is 15 residues. CDR1 is SGHTA and CDR2 is FQGNSA in the germline V gene. CDR3 protein: CASSLHQEMNTEAFF. For the CDR3, the DNA is TGTGCCAGCAGCCTACATCAGGAAATGAACACTGAAGCTTTCTTT.

The V call is TRBV9, the J call TRBJ2-1, with 7 positions matching TRBD1. J lost 2 bases, V lost 4 bases, and 9 bases had no gene match. There are 16 residues in the CDR3. Germline CDR1 and CDR2: SGDLS and YYNGEE. CDR3 loop: CASSPGTALPYNEQFF. CDR3 DNA sequence: TGTGCCAGCAGCCCGGGGACAGCCCTTCCCTACAATGAGCAGTTCTTC. Full variable domain (remainder filled in from reference TRBV9 and TRBJ2-1): DSGVTQTPKHLITATGQRVTLRCSPRSGDLSVYWYQQSLDQGLQFLIQYYNGEERAKGNILERFSAQQFPDLHSELNLSSLELGDSALYFCASSPGTALPYNEQFFGPGTRLTVL.

This clone was picked up one time. V usage is TRBV27 and J usage is TRBJ2-2; TRBD2 agrees at 9 bases. Germline V gene lookup returns CDR1 MNHEY and CDR2 SMNVEV (reference sequence). J gave up 1 base and V 3 bases, and 9 bases lay outside the gene matches. This CDR3 spans 18 amino acids. This CDR3 is CASSFLLGAGGNTGELFF. For the CDR3, the DNA is TGTGCCAGCAGTTTCCTCCTCGGAGCGGGAGGGAACACCGGGGAGCTGTTTTTT.

The rearrangement links TRBV2 to TRBJ1-1, with D hard to call. The CDR3 consists of 15 residues. V lost 7 bases, J lost 3 bases, and 18 bases lay in between. Looked up from germline, CDR1 is SNHLY and CDR2 is FYNNEI. CDR3: CASTFYPHADTEAFF. The CDR3, as DNA: TGTGCCAGCACTTTTTATCCCCACGCGGACACTGAAGCTTTCTTT.

This chain joins TRBV29-1 and TRBJ2-1, with D possibly being TRBD2 (5 bases). Per germline, CDR1 SQVTM and CDR2 ANQGSEA. Between the trimmed V and J ends, which lost 1 base and 0 bases, there was a span of 7 bases. The CDR3 spans 14 residues. The CDR3 loop is CSVEGRGSYNEQFF. The CDR3 nucleotides are TGCAGCGTTGAAGGACGGGGCTCCTACAATGAGCAGTTCTTC.